Listed below are T cell receptor beta chains from one sample, sequenced in a study of blood T cell repertoires in COVID-19. Repertoires were generated with immunoSEQ multiplex PCR, while TCRdb's copy carries only in-frame clones and drops some. The sample has a few hundred thousand clones; around nine tenths are singletons. The specimen was peripheral blood. These receptors were collected from a woman aged 55-69 years with COVID-19, enrolled during active disease. Each CDR3 is given with its conserved first and last residue. A D gene is named only where the DNA matches it firmly.

v_call: TRBV27; cdr3_length: 16; d_call: TRBD1; cdr3_aa: CASRSSGTGLNQPQHF
v_call: TRBV19; cdr3_length: 13; d_call: TRBD1; cdr3_aa: CASTPTGTGKAFF
v_call: TRBV20-1; cdr3_length: 11; d_call: .; cdr3_aa: CSVASVNEQFF
v_call: TRBV13; cdr3_length: 17; d_call: .; cdr3_aa: CASSLVRSLRRNYGYTF
v_call: TRBV5-1; cdr3_length: 14; d_call: TRBD1; cdr3_aa: CASSLGQGSDTQYF
v_call: TRBV7-8; cdr3_length: 17; d_call: TRBD2; cdr3_aa: CASSLARSRTSGYEQYF
v_call: TRBV24-1; cdr3_length: 13; d_call: .; cdr3_aa: CATSIPGAETQYF
v_call: TRBV5-6; cdr3_length: 17; d_call: TRBD2; cdr3_aa: CASSGLSGLAGNNEQFF
v_call: TRBV2; cdr3_length: 13; d_call: .; cdr3_aa: CASSGGQGNIQYF
v_call: TRBV27; cdr3_length: 18; d_call: TRBD2; cdr3_aa: CASSSRPGLAGGIDTQYF
v_call: TRBV28; cdr3_length: 15; d_call: .; cdr3_aa: CASSFWVDGNNEQFF
v_call: TRBV5-1; cdr3_length: 13; d_call: .; cdr3_aa: CASSLATAYGYTF
v_call: TRBV5-1; cdr3_length: 14; d_call: .; cdr3_aa: CASSGGPGTDTQYF
v_call: TRBV30; cdr3_length: 13; d_call: TRBD1; cdr3_aa: CAWSQGENHGYTF
v_call: TRBV11-3; cdr3_length: 19; d_call: TRBD2; cdr3_aa: CASSLDFSPGTSGSGEQFF
v_call: TRBV28; cdr3_length: 16; d_call: TRBD1; cdr3_aa: CASSTRQGGPRVEQYF
v_call: TRBV15; cdr3_length: 17; d_call: TRBD2; cdr3_aa: CATSRDRTSGSIDEQFF
v_call: TRBV7-2; cdr3_length: 16; d_call: TRBD2; cdr3_aa: CASSPVSGLGSYEQYF
v_call: TRBV5-1; cdr3_length: 17; d_call: .; cdr3_aa: CASSLLGGGSNTGELFF
v_call: TRBV5-4; cdr3_length: 16; d_call: TRBD2; cdr3_aa: CASSRRAGPTYNEQFF
v_call: TRBV5-1; cdr3_length: 15; d_call: .; cdr3_aa: CASSSIQGGNSPLHF
v_call: TRBV7-2; cdr3_length: 16; d_call: TRBD2; cdr3_aa: CASSYLGLAGSNEQFF
v_call: TRBV28; cdr3_length: 16; d_call: TRBD1; cdr3_aa: CASSLRGQGANYGYTF
v_call: TRBV28; cdr3_length: 14; d_call: .; cdr3_aa: CASRLGLQGEKLFF
v_call: TRBV7-2; cdr3_length: 16; d_call: .; cdr3_aa: CASSRDSVSGANVLTF
v_call: TRBV5-6; cdr3_length: 16; d_call: TRBD1; cdr3_aa: CASSLEQGANTGELFF
v_call: TRBV7-9; cdr3_length: 14; d_call: TRBD1; cdr3_aa: CASSPRQGSYEQYF
v_call: TRBV30; cdr3_length: 13; d_call: .; cdr3_aa: CAWSGHRVYEQFF
v_call: TRBV6-6; cdr3_length: 14; d_call: .; cdr3_aa: CASSNRVGNEKLFF
v_call: TRBV7-8; cdr3_length: 12; d_call: TRBD2; cdr3_aa: CASSASGTTQYF
v_call: TRBV20-1; cdr3_length: 11; d_call: .; cdr3_aa: CSARTDNEQFF
v_call: TRBV6-5; cdr3_length: 12; d_call: TRBD1; cdr3_aa: CASRRTGAEAFF
v_call: TRBV3-1/TRBV3-2; cdr3_length: 13; d_call: .; cdr3_aa: CASAEGAHYEQYF
v_call: TRBV30; cdr3_length: 13; d_call: .; cdr3_aa: CAWSPDRNQPQHF
v_call: TRBV5-4; cdr3_length: 14; d_call: .; cdr3_aa: CASSLVGGPYEQYF
v_call: TRBV7-6; cdr3_length: 19; d_call: .; cdr3_aa: CASSLLTGQPSSYNSPLHF
v_call: TRBV29-1; cdr3_length: 16; d_call: .; cdr3_aa: CRGGDEKSSGSYEQYF
v_call: TRBV6-2/TRBV6-3; cdr3_length: 14; d_call: .; cdr3_aa: CASSKGQLYYGYTF
v_call: TRBV11-2; cdr3_length: 14; d_call: .; cdr3_aa: CASSLVGADTEAFF
v_call: TRBV5-5; cdr3_length: 15; d_call: TRBD1; cdr3_aa: CASSQRTGRGQPQHF
v_call: TRBV7-2; cdr3_length: 15; d_call: TRBD1; cdr3_aa: CASSPGQGAFNEQFF
v_call: TRBV4-3; cdr3_length: 11; d_call: .; cdr3_aa: CASSRRNEQFF
v_call: TRBV6-4; cdr3_length: 13; d_call: .; cdr3_aa: CATRGGYPYEQYF
v_call: TRBV5-1; cdr3_length: 15; d_call: TRBD2; cdr3_aa: CASRAGTSGYNEQFF
v_call: TRBV7-3; cdr3_length: 20; d_call: TRBD2; cdr3_aa: CASSYMGRLAGGLVGNEQFF